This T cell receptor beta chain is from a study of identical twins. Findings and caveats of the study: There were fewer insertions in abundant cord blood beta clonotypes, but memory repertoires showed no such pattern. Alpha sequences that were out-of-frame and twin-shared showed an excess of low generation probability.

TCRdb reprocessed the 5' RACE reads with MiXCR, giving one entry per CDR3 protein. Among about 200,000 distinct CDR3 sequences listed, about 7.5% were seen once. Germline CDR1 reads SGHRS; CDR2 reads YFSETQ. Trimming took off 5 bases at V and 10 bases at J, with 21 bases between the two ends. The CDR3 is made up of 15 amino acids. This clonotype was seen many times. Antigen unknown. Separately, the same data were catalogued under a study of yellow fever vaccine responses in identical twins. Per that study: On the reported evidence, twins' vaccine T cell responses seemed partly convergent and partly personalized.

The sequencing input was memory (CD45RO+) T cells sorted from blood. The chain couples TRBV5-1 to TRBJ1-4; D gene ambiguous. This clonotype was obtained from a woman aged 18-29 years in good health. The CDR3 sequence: CASSPGGELGGKLFF. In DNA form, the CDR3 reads TGCGCCAGCAGTCCTGGTGGCGAGCTGGGCGGAAAACTGTTTTTT.